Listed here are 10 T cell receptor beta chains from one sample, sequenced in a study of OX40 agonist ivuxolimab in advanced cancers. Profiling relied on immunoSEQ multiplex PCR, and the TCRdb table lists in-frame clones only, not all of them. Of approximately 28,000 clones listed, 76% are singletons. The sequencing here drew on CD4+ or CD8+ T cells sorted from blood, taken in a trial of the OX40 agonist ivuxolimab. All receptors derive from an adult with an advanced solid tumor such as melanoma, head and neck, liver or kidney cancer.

The CDR3 spells CASSFFTDTQYF. As DNA, the CDR3 is TGTGCCAGCAGCTTCTTCACAGATACGCAGTATTTT. The V call is TRBV5-4, the J call TRBJ2-3, with D uncertain. Between the trimmed V and J ends, which lost 2 bases and 2 bases, there was a span of 3 bases. Germline values: CDR1 SGHNT, CDR2 YYREEE (reference sequence). The CDR3 covers 12 residues.

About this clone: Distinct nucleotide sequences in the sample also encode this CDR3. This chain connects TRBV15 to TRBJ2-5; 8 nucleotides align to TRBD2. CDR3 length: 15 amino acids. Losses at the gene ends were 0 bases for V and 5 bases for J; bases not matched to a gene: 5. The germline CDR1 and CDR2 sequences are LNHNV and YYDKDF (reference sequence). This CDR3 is CATSRDGGGGETQYF. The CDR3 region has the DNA TGTGCCACCAGCAGAGATGGTGGCGGGGGGGAGACCCAGTACTTC.

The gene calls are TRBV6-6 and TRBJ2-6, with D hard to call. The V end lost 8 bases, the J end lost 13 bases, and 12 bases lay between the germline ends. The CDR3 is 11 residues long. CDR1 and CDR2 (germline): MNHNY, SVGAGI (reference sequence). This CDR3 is CASGTTEVLTF. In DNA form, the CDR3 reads TGTGCCAGCGGTACTACGGAAGTCCTGACTTTC.

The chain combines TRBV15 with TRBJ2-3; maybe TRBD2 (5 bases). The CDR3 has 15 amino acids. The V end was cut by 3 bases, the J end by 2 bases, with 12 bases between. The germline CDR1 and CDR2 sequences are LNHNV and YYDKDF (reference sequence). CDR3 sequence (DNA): TGTGCCACCAGCAGCCTACTAGGAGCCACAGATACGCAGTATTTT. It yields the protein CATSSLLGATDTQYF.

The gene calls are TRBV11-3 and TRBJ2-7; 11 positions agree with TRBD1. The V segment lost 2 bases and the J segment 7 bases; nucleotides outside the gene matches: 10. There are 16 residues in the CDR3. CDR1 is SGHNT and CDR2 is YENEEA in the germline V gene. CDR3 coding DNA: TGTGCCAGCAGCTTAAGGAGGGGACAGGGGGAACGAGAGCAGTACTTC. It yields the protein CASSLRRGQGEREQYF.

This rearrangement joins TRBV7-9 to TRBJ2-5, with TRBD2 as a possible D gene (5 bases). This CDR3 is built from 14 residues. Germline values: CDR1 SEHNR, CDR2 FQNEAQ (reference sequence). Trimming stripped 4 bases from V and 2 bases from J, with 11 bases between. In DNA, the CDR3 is TGTGCCAGCAGCTACTACGGGGTTCAAGAGACCCAGTACTTC. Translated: CASSYYGVQETQYF. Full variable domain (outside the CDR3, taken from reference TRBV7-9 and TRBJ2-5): DTGVSQNPRHKITKRGQNVTFRCDPISEHNRLYWYRQTLGQGPEFLTYFQNEAQLEKSRLLSDRFSAERPKGSFSTLEIQRTEQGDSAMYLCASSYYGVQETQYFGPGTRLLVL.

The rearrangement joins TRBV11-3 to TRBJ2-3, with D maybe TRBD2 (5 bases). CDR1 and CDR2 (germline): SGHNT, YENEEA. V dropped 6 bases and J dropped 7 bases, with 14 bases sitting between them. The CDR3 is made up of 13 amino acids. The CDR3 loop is CASSSLARNTQYF. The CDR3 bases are TGTGCCAGCAGTTCTCTAGCTCGGAATACGCAGTATTTT.

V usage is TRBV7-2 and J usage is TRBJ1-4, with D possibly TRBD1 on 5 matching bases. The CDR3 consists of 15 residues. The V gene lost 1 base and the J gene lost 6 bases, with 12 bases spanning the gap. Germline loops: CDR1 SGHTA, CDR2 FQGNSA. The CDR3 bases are TGTGCCAGCAGCTTAGTAGGGCAGGGCCATGAAAAACTGTTTTTT. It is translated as CASSLVGQGHEKLFF.

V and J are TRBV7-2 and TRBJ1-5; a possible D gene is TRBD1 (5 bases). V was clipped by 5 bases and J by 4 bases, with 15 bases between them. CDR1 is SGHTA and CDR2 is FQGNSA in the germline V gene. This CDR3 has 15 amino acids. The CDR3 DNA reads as TGTGCCAGCAGCCGAAATGGGGGGATGAATCAGCCCCAGCATTTT. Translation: CASSRNGGMNQPQHF.

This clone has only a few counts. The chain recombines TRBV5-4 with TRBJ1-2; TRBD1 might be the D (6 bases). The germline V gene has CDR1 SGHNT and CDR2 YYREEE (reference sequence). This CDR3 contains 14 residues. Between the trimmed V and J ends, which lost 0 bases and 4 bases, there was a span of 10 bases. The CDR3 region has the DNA TGTGCCAGCAGCTTGGCCGGGGGCAGCTATGGCTACACCTTC. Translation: CASSLAGGSYGYTF.